The entry below describes one T cell receptor (beta chain). A library of TCRbeta sequences, prepared with unique molecular identifiers, was generated. TCRdb ran MiXCR on the PCR reads and lists one entry per CDR3 protein. In the table there are approximately 520,000 distinct CDR3 sequences, over 25% of which are singletons. This sample was included in a study of T-cell reconstitution after alpha-beta-depleted transplantation in children. This CDR3 has 14 amino acids. V lost 4 bases to trimming and J lost 6 bases, with 15 bases between them. Germline values: CDR1 MNHEY, CDR2 SVGAGI. The sample consisted of PBMCs from the stem cell graft donor, taken from the stem cell graft. The V gene is TRBV6-5, the J gene TRBJ1-2; D call uncertain. The TCR sequence derives from a human donor who donated a stem cell graft to a child with aplastic anemia. CDR3 sequence: CASSLGRRGNGYTF. The CDR3 DNA follows: TGTGCCAGCAGTTTAGGTCGCCGGGGAAATGGCTACACCTTC.